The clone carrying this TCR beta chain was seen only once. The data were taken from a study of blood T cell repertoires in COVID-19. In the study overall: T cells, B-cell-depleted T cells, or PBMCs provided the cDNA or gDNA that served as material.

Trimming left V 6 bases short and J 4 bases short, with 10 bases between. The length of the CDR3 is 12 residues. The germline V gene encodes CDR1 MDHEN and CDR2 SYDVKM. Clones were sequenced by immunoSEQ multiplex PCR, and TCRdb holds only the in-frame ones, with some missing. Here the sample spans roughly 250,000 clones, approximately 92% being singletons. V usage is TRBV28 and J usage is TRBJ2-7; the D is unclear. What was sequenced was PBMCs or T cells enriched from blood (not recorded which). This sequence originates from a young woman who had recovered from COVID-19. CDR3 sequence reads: CASRSPHYEQYF. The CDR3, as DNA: TGTGCCAGCAGGAGTCCCCATTACGAGCAGTACTTC.